This entry lists 27 T cell receptor beta chains sequenced from one sample in a study of cytomegalovirus exposure and HLA in healthy donors. In the PCR, 60 Vbeta and 13 Jbeta primers were used. Sequencing was performed with immunoSEQ multiplex PCR; in TCRdb, only in-frame clones are kept and a portion is missing. The sample includes more than 95,000 clones, 74% of them seen just once. The specimen was PBMCs. These receptors were obtained from a woman in her forties or fifties in good health and CMV-seropositive.

The chain recombines TRBV4-3 with TRBJ2-3, with unresolved D. This CDR3 is built from 13 residues. V was clipped by 3 bases and J by 4 bases, with 8 bases between them. Per germline, CDR1 LGHNA and CDR2 YSLEER. The CDR3 nucleotides are TGCGCCAGCAGCCATGGAGTCGCAGATACGCAGTATTTT. Translating it yields CASSHGVADTQYF.

This rearrangement joins TRBV7-9 to TRBJ1-3; 8 positions match TRBD1. The CDR3 has 17 amino acids. The germline V gene has CDR1 SEHNR and CDR2 FQNEAQ (reference sequence). Germline trimming cut 0 bases from V and 0 bases from J; bases unmatched to any gene: 4. For the CDR3, the DNA is TGTGCCAGCAGCTTAGCGCCCACAGGGGGCTCTGGAAACACCATATATTTT. Its protein product is CASSLAPTGGSGNTIYF.

The chain combines TRBV28 with TRBJ1-1, with D uncertain. The CDR3 is 12 amino acids. Trimming cost V 2 bases and J 8 bases, with 9 bases left between them. Per germline, CDR1 MDHEN and CDR2 SYDVKM. CDR3 sequence (DNA): TGTGCCAGCAGTTTAGCCGGGTCAGAAGCTTTCTTT. It encodes CASSLAGSEAFF. Full variable domain (rest looked up from reference TRBV28 and TRBJ1-1): DVKVTQSSRYLVKRTGEKVFLECVQDMDHENMFWYRQDPGLGLRLIYFSYDVKMKEKGDIPEGYSVSREKKERFSLILESASTNQTSMYLCASSLAGSEAFFGQGTRLTVV.

The chain is built from TRBV5-1 and TRBJ1-1; 8 bases line up with TRBD1. V was pared by 2 bases and J by 0 bases, with 6 bases of the junction left unmatched. This CDR3 comprises 16 residues. Germline values: CDR1 SGHRS, CDR2 YFSETQ. Here the CDR3 DNA reads TGCGCCAGCAGCTTTTCAGGACAGGGATTGAACACTGAAGCTTTCTTT. This sequence encodes CASSFSGQGLNTEAFF.

V usage is TRBV5-1 and J usage is TRBJ1-2; D is unclear. Germline V gene lookup returns CDR1 SGHRS and CDR2 YFSETQ. V lost 1 base and J lost 8, with 12 bases in between. This CDR3 spans 13 amino acids. The CDR3 nucleotides read TGCGCCAGCAGCTTGAAGCCGTCGGGGGGCTACACCTTC. Translated, it gives CASSLKPSGGYTF.

A note on this clone: Its ends do not fully match the called genes, so a read error is possible. The chain links TRBV6-1 to TRBJ2-5; D remains unclear. The CDR3 totals 13 residues. Germline CDR1 is MNHNS and CDR2 is SASEGT. The CDR3 coding sequence is TGTGCCAGCAGTGGGGCAAAACAAGAGATCCAGTACTTC. It encodes CASSGAKQEIQYF.

This chain connects TRBV5-1 to TRBJ1-2, with D unresolved. CDR1 and CDR2 from the germline V gene are SGHRS and YFSETQ. The V gene lost 0 bases and the J gene lost 4 bases, with 10 bases spanning the gap. The CDR3 runs 14 residues. In DNA form, the CDR3 reads TGCGCCAGCAGCTTGGCCGCGGCTATCTATGGCTACACCTTC. As protein: CASSLAAAIYGYTF.

The chain carries TRBV30 and TRBJ2-7; TRBD1 matches 10 bases. The CDR3 spans 15 residues. With V trimmed by 6 bases and J by 1 base, 9 bases remained unmatched. From germline, CDR1 is GTSNPN and CDR2 SVGIG (reference sequence). DNA of the CDR3: TGTGCCTGCTATTATCCGGGACAGGGGTCCTACGAGCAGTACTTC. Protein sequence: CACYYPGQGSYEQYF.

The V and J genes are TRBV2 and TRBJ1-2; 10 bases map to TRBD1. The CDR3 spans 13 residues. With 6 bases clipped from V and 8 bases from J, the junction kept 6 bases outside the gene matches. Germline CDR1 and CDR2: SNHLY and FYNNEI. The CDR3 DNA is TGTGCCAGCAGCGGACAGGGGGTGGTCGGCTACACCTTC. Translated, it gives CASSGQGVVGYTF. The full variable domain, rest sourced from reference TRBV2 and TRBJ1-2, is EPEVTQTPSHQVTQMGQEVILRCVPISNHLYFYWYRQILGQKVEFLVSFYNNEISEKSEIFDDQFSVERPDGSNFTLKIRSTKLEDSAMYFCASSGQGVVGYTFGSGTRLTVV.

This clone has just a few counts. This chain joins TRBV19 and TRBJ1-3, with D possibly TRBD1 on 6 matching bases. V was cut by 6 bases and J by 0 bases, with 12 bases left in between. The CDR3 contains 15 residues. Germline CDR1 is LNHDA and CDR2 is SQIVND (reference sequence). The CDR3 DNA reads as TGTGCCAGTAGCAGAGGACAGTACTCTGGAAACACCATATATTTT. Its protein is CASSRGQYSGNTIYF.

The sample holds one count of this clone. The chain combines TRBV12-5 with TRBJ2-7; the D gene is possibly TRBD2 (5 bases). V lost 5 bases and J 5 bases, leaving 7 bases between the germline ends. CDR1 and CDR2 (germline): LGHNT, FRNRAP. This CDR3 has 11 residues. The CDR3 region has the DNA TGTGCTAGTGGTCTGAGGGACGAGCAGTACTTC. It yields the protein CASGLRDEQYF.

J is TRBJ1-2 and V is TRBV5-1, with a possible D match to TRBD1 (5 bases). CDR3 length: 13 residues. Between the trimmed V and J ends, which lost 1 base and 8 bases, there was a span of 12 bases. Germline V CDR1 and CDR2: SGHRS, YFSETQ. The CDR3 loop is CASSLLGEGGYTF. The DNA for the CDR3 is TGCGCCAGCAGCTTGTTAGGGGAGGGCGGCTACACCTTC.

The chain recombines TRBV5-1 with TRBJ1-1, with 8 nucleotides matching TRBD1. The trim removed 5 bases at V and 6 bases at J, leaving 9 bases unmatched. This CDR3 is 14 amino acids long. Germline V gives CDR1 SGHRS, CDR2 YFSETQ. CDR3 DNA: TGCGCCAGCAGAAGTCCTCAGGGGGCGGCTGAAGCTTTCTTT. Amino acid sequence: CASRSPQGAAEAFF. Full variable domain (rest looked up from reference TRBV5-1 and TRBJ1-1): KAGVTQTPRYLIKTRGQQVTLSCSPISGHRSVSWYQQTPGQGLQFLFEYFSETQRNKGNFPGRFSGRQFSNSRSEMNVSTLELGDSALYLCASRSPQGAAEAFFGQGTRLTVV.

The chain has TRBV7-2 and TRBJ1-2, with a tentative D call TRBD1 (5 bases). CDR1 and CDR2 (germline): SGHTA, FQGNSA. V lost 2 bases to trimming and J lost 3 bases, with 13 bases between them. This CDR3 is built from 15 residues. Here the CDR3 DNA reads TGTGCCAGCAGCTTAAACGTATTCAGGGACTATGGCTACACCTTC. Translated, it gives CASSLNVFRDYGYTF. The complete variable domain, with remaining parts taken from reference TRBV7-2 and TRBJ1-2, reads GAGVSQSPSNKVTEKGKDVELRCDPISGHTALYWYRQSLGQGLEFLIYFQGNSAPDKSGLPSDRFSAERTGGSVSTLTIQRTQQEDSAVYLCASSLNVFRDYGYTFGSGTRLTVV.

This chain connects TRBV4-3 to TRBJ1-2; 10 bases match TRBD1. With V trimmed by 1 base and J by 5 bases, 7 bases remained unmatched. CDR1 is LGHNA and CDR2 is YSLEER in the germline V gene. This CDR3 region has 16 residues. CDR3 nucleotide sequence: TGCGCCAGCAGCCAAGGAGAGACAGGGGGCAGTTATGGCTACACCTTC. As protein: CASSQGETGGSYGYTF.

The rearrangement links TRBV4-1 to TRBJ2-5; 13 positions agree with TRBD2. CDR1 and CDR2 from the germline V gene are MGHRA and YSYEKL. CDR3 length equals 16 residues. With V trimmed by 2 bases and J by 3 bases, 3 bases remained unmatched. CDR3 residues: CASSQTGTSGEETQYF. As DNA, the CDR3 is TGCGCCAGCAGCCAAACCGGGACTAGCGGGGAAGAGACCCAGTACTTC.

The CDR3 sequence is CASMRQGIYEQYF. The CDR3 nucleotides read TGTGCCAGCATGCGACAGGGAATCTACGAGCAGTACTTC. This sequence joins TRBV2 and TRBJ2-7; 7 bases fit TRBD1. V shed 7 bases and J 3 bases; nucleotides not matched to a gene: 6. Germline V gene sequence: CDR1 SNHLY, CDR2 FYNNEI. The CDR3 sequence is 13 residues long. Full variable domain (remainder filled in from reference TRBV2 and TRBJ2-7): EPEVTQTPSHQVTQMGQEVILRCVPISNHLYFYWYRQILGQKVEFLVSFYNNEISEKSEIFDDQFSVERPDGSNFTLKIRSTKLEDSAMYFCASMRQGIYEQYFGPGTRLTVT.

The V gene is TRBV7-9, the J gene TRBJ1-1, with D hard to call. This CDR3 is built from 13 residues. Germline CDR1 reads SEHNR; CDR2 reads FQNEAQ (reference sequence). Trimming removed 1 base at V and 5 bases at J, with 8 bases between. The CDR3 here is CASSLDGGTEAFF. The CDR3 DNA sequence: TGTGCCAGCAGCTTAGATGGAGGGACTGAAGCTTTCTTT. Full variable domain (missing parts from reference TRBV7-9 and TRBJ1-1): DTGVSQNPRHKITKRGQNVTFRCDPISEHNRLYWYRQTLGQGPEFLTYFQNEAQLEKSRLLSDRFSAERPKGSFSTLEIQRTEQGDSAMYLCASSLDGGTEAFFGQGTRLTVV.

V and J are TRBV19 and TRBJ1-1, with D possibly matching TRBD1 (5 bases). The V end was cut by 4 bases, the J end by 5 bases, with 8 bases between. The germline V gene has CDR1 LNHDA and CDR2 SQIVND (reference sequence). CDR3 length: 12 amino acids. In DNA form, the CDR3 reads TGTGCCAGTAGTACTAGACAGACTGAAGCTTTCTTT. Its translation: CASSTRQTEAFF.

This clone showed up just a few times. The chain links TRBV5-6 to TRBJ2-6; D is uncertain. V dropped 1 base and J dropped 1 base, with 9 bases sitting between them. Germline values: CDR1 SGHDT, CDR2 YYEEEE. The CDR3 has 16 residues. As DNA, the CDR3 is TGTGCCAGCAGCTTGTATCTGAGTTCTGGGGCCAACGTCCTGACTTTC. Translated, it gives CASSLYLSSGANVLTF.

Only one count was recorded for this clone. The gene calls are TRBV11-2 and TRBJ1-1; possibly TRBD1 for D (6 bases). Trimming cost V 1 base and J 2 bases, with 8 bases left between them. There are 14 residues in the CDR3. Germline loops: CDR1 SGHAT, CDR2 FQNNGV. The CDR3 nucleotides read TGTGCCAGCAGCTTAGGACAGGCTAACACTGAAGCTTTCTTT. Its protein product is CASSLGQANTEAFF.

This clone is a singleton in its sample. The chain has TRBV9 and TRBJ2-7; tentative D call: TRBD2 (6 bases). The CDR3 contains 15 residues. Germline values: CDR1 SGDLS, CDR2 YYNGEE. Trimming removed 0 bases at V and 0 bases at J, with 10 bases between. CDR3 sequence reads: CASSVEDGSSYEQYF. CDR3 DNA sequence: TGTGCCAGCAGCGTAGAGGACGGGAGCTCCTACGAGCAGTACTTC. Combining the CDR3 with reference TRBV9 and TRBJ2-7 gives the whole variable domain DSGVTQTPKHLITATGQRVTLRCSPRSGDLSVYWYQQSLDQGLQFLIQYYNGEERAKGNILERFSAQQFPDLHSELNLSSLELGDSALYFCASSVEDGSSYEQYFGPGTRLTVT.

The chain's CDR3 is CAISPGQGNTGELFF. CDR3 sequence (DNA): TGTGCCATCAGCCCGGGACAGGGGAACACCGGGGAGCTGTTTTTT. The V gene is TRBV10-3, the J gene TRBJ2-2; 9 nucleotides align to TRBD1. Looked up from germline, CDR1 is ENHRY and CDR2 is SYGVKD. The CDR3 is 15 residues long. Trimming at V came to 6 bases and at J to 1 base, leaving 3 bases not matched to a gene.

The gene calls are TRBV15 and TRBJ1-4, with TRBD1 matching 11 bases. The CDR3 runs to 17 residues. The germline CDR1 and CDR2 sequences are LNHNV and YYDKDF (reference sequence). V gave up 4 bases and J gave up 8 bases; unmatched junction bases: 12. The CDR3 loop is CATSTPVPGQGGEKLFF. In nucleotides, the CDR3 is TGTGCCACCAGCACTCCAGTTCCGGGACAGGGGGGGGAAAAACTGTTTTTT.

This sequence joins TRBV6-6 and TRBJ2-3; tentatively, D is TRBD1 (6 bases). The CDR3 has 15 residues. The V gene's germline CDR1 is MNHNY and CDR2 SVGAGI (reference sequence). Trimming removed 6 bases at V and 5 bases at J, with 18 bases between. The CDR3, as DNA: TGTGCCAGCAGCTCCACGTCGACAGGCGGAGATACGCAGTATTTT. Encoded protein: CASSSTSTGGDTQYF.

The V gene is TRBV4-1, the J gene TRBJ1-1, with a weak D call TRBD1 (5 bases). The CDR3 spans 17 residues. V was clipped by 1 base and J by 0 bases, with 15 bases between them. Germline loops: CDR1 MGHRA, CDR2 YSYEKL. CDR3 loop: CASSQGQGLSMNTEAFF. Written as DNA, the CDR3 is TGCGCCAGCAGCCAAGGGCAGGGACTTTCCATGAACACTGAAGCTTTCTTT.

The chain combines TRBV30 with TRBJ1-6, with D tentatively TRBD1 (6 bases). Deletions cut 4 bases from V and 9 bases from J, with 13 bases between. CDR1 is GTSNPN, CDR2 SVGIG, per germline (reference sequence). The CDR3 contains 13 residues. CDR3: CAWNRAGVSPLHF. Written as DNA, the CDR3 is TGTGCCTGGAACAGGGCCGGGGTTTCACCCCTCCACTTT.